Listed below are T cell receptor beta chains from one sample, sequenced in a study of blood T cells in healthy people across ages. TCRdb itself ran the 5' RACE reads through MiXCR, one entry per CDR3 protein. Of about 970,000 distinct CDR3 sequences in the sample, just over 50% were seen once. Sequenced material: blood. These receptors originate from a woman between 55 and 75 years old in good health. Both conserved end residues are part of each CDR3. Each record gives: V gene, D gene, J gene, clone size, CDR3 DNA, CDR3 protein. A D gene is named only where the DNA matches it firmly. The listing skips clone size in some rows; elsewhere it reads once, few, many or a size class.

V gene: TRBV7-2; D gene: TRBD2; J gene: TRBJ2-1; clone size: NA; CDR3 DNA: TGTGCCAGCAGCTTGAGACCCGGGACTACGTTTGTTTCGGATGAGCAGTTCTTC; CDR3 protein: CASSLRPGTTFVSDEQFF
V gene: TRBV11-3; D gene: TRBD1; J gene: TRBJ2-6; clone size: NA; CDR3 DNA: TGTGCCAGCAGTTCCACCGGGACAGGGGATTCCGGGGCCAACGTCCTGACTTTC; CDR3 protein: CASSSTGTGDSGANVLTF
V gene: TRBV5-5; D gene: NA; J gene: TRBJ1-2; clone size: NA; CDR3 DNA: TGTGCCAGCAGCTTCCGGGAGGGTGGCTACACCTTC; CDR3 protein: CASSFREGGYTF
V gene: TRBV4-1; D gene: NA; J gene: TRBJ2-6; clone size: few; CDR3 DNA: TGCGCCAGCAGCCAAAGAGAGGTCACCGAACGGTCAGGGGCCAACGTCCTGACTTTC; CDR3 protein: CASSQREVTERSGANVLTF
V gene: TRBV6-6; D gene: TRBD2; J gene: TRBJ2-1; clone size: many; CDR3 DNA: TGTGCCAGCGGCATAGCGGGAGACTTCGGTGAGCAGTTCTTC; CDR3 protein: CASGIAGDFGEQFF
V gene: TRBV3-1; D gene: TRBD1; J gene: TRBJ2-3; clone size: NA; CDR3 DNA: TGTGCCAGCAGCCAACGGGACAGTTGGACAGATACGCAGTATTTT; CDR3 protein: CASSQRDSWTDTQYF
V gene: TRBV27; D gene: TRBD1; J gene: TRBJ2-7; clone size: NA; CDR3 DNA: TGTGCCAGCAGGTACAGGGGGCTGGCAGCCTACGAGCAGTACTTC; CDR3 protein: CASRYRGLAAYEQYF
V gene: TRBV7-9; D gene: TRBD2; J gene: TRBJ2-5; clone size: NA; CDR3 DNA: TGTGCCAGCAGCCTGAAGGGGACTAGCGGGAGTGGAGAGACCCAGTACTTC; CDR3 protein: CASSLKGTSGSGETQYF
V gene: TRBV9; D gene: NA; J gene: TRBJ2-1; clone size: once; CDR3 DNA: TGTGCCAACAGCCCCCCAGGGACGAACTACAATGAGCAGTTCTTC; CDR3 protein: CANSPPGTNYNEQFF
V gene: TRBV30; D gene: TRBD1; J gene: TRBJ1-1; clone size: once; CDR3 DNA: TGTGCCTGGAGTGTAACCGCAGGGGGCTTAACTGAAGCTTTCTTT; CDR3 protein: CAWSVTAGGLTEAFF
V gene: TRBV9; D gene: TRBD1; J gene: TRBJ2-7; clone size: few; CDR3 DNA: TGTGCCAGCAGCGTAGGTCGGACAGGGCTCTACGAGCAGTACTTC; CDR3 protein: CASSVGRTGLYEQYF
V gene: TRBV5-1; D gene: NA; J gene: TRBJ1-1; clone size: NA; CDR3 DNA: TGCGCCAGCAGAGACCTTTCTGAAGCTTTCTTT; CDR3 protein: CASRDLSEAFF
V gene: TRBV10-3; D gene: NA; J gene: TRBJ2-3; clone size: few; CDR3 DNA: TGTGCCATCAGTGCGGGGGATACGTTCACAGATACGCAGTATTTT; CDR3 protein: CAISAGDTFTDTQYF
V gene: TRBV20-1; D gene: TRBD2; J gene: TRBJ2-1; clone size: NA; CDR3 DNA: TGCAGTGCTAGTCGGCCTAGCGGGAGTTTCTACAATGAGCAGTTCTTC; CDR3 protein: CSASRPSGSFYNEQFF
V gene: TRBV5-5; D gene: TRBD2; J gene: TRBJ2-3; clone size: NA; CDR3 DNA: TGTGCCAGCAGCTTCCTAGCGGGAGCGAGCACAGATACGCAGTATTTT; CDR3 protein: CASSFLAGASTDTQYF
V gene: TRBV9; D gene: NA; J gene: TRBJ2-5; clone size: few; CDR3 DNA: TGTGCCAGCAGCGTAGACAGCCTGTGGGGAGAGACCCAGTACTTC; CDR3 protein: CASSVDSLWGETQYF
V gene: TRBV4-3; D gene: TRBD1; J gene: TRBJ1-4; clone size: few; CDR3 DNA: TGCGCCAGCAGCCAAACACAGGGGGCCGGTGAAAAACTGTTTTTT; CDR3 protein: CASSQTQGAGEKLFF
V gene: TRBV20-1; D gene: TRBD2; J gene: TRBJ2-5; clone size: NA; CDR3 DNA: TGCAGTGCTAACTTAGCGGGAGTTGGTGAGACCCAGTACTTC; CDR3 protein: CSANLAGVGETQYF
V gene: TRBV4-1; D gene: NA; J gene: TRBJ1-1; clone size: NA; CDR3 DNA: TGCGCCAGCAGCCAACAACCCGGACACAGAGGAGGTGAAGCTTTCTTT; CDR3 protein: CASSQQPGHRGGEAFF
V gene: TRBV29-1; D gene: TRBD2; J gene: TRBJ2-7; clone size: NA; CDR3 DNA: TGCAGCGTAGGGACTAGCGGGACTGCAGGCGAGCAGTACTTC; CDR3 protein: CSVGTSGTAGEQYF
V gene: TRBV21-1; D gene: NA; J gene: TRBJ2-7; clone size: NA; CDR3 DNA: TGTGCCAGTCGGACAGGGGCGGGCGAGCAGTACTTC; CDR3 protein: CASRTGAGEQYF
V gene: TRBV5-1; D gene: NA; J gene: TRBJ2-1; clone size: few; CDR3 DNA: TGCGCCAGCAGCTTGGGCGGGCAGGCCAATGAGCAGTTCTTC; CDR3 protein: CASSLGGQANEQFF
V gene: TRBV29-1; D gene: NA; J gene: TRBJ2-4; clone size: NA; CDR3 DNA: TGCAGCGTTGAGTCTCGCAAAAAAAACATTCAGTACTTC; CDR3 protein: CSVESRKKNIQYF
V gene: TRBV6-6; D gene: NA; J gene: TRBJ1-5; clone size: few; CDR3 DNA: TGTGCCAGCAGCCTCAATATTCAGCCCCAGCATTTT; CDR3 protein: CASSLNIQPQHF
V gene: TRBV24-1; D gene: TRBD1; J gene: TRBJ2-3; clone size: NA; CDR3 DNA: TGTGCCACCAGTGATCGCGGGACAGGGCATACGCAGTATTTT; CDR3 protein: CATSDRGTGHTQYF
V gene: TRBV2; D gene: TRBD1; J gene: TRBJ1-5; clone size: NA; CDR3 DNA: TGTGCCAGCGGGACAGGGATCTATCAGCCCCAGCATTTT; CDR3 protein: CASGTGIYQPQHF
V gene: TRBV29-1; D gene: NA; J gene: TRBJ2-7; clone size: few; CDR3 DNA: TGCAGCGTTGGGACGGACAGTCCTTACGAGCAGTACTTC; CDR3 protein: CSVGTDSPYEQYF
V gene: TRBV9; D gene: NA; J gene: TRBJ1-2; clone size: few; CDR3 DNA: TGTGCCAGCAGCGTAGCTAAGGACAGCCTGAACTATGGCTACACCTTC; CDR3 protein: CASSVAKDSLNYGYTF
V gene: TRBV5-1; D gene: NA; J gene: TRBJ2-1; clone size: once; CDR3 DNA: TGCGCCAGCAGCTTGGGGACTCCCCACTACAATGAGCAGTTCTTC; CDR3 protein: CASSLGTPHYNEQFF
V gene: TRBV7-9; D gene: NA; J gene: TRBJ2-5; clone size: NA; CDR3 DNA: TGTGCCAGCAGCTTACTGGGTCGGGACCGACAACAAGAGACCCAGTACTTC; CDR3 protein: CASSLLGRDRQQETQYF